The 26 T cell receptor beta chains listed next were all sequenced from one sample in a study of blood T cell repertoires in COVID-19. The table came from immunoSEQ multiplex PCR; TCRdb's copy has only in-frame clones and leaves some out. This table has about 290,000 clones, around 81% appearing once. Sequenced material: peripheral blood. Receptors originate from a woman in her forties or fifties with active or convalescent COVID-19.

The chain links TRBV4-2 to TRBJ2-7, with TRBD2 identical over 9 bases. This CDR3 comprises 17 residues. V trimming: 0 bases; J trimming: 4 bases; junction bases outside the gene matches: 10. The germline CDR1 and CDR2 sequences are LGHNA and YNFKEQ. The CDR3 DNA follows: TGTGCCAGCAGCCAAGACGCCCAGGGTAGCGGGGGATACGAGCAGTACTTC. Translating gives CASSQDAQGSGGYEQYF.

J is TRBJ1-1 and V is TRBV3-1 (or the pseudogene TRBV3-2); D unclear. From germline, CDR1 is LGHDT and CDR2 YNNKEL (reference sequence). V shed 0 bases and J shed 0 bases, with 14 bases lying between them. The CDR3 length is 17 residues. The CDR3 coding sequence is TGTGCCAGCAGCCAAGATCAAAGGCTGACTTTGAACACTGAAGCTTTCTTT. Translating gives CASSQDQRLTLNTEAFF.

J is TRBJ1-1 and V is TRBV3-1 (or the pseudogene TRBV3-2); the D gene is possibly TRBD1 (5 bases). Germline V gene data show CDR1 as LGHDT and CDR2 as YNNKEL (reference sequence). Trimming removed 4 bases at V and 12 bases at J, with 21 bases between. This CDR3 contains 14 residues. CDR3 DNA: TGTGCCAGCAGCCCACGAGATTCACGGGACTCAACTTTCTTT. Translated: CASSPRDSRDSTFF.

The rearrangement joins TRBV7-9 to TRBJ1-3, with D uncertain. Germline loops: CDR1 SEHNR, CDR2 FQNEAQ (reference sequence). The CDR3 has 17 residues. Trimming pared 1 base from V and 2 bases from J, leaving 15 bases between. The CDR3, as DNA: TGTGCCAGCAGCTTAGACGGCCGAACCAGGACTGGAAACACCATATATTTT. Its protein is CASSLDGRTRTGNTIYF.

The rearrangement joins TRBV18 to TRBJ2-3; 7 positions match TRBD1. The germline V gene has CDR1 KGHSH and CDR2 LQKENI. V dropped 3 bases and J dropped 4; count of bases not matched to a gene: 16. The CDR3 consists of 18 residues. The chain's CDR3 is CASSPEPDRRRLSDTQYF. CDR3 sequence (DNA): TGTGCCAGCTCACCGGAGCCGGACAGGCGACGCCTTTCAGATACGCAGTATTTT.

This clone was detected only once. The V and J genes are TRBV10-3 and TRBJ1-1; TRBD1 agrees at 7 bases. Germline V gene sequence: CDR1 ENHRY, CDR2 SYGVKD. The V segment lost 10 bases and the J segment 5 bases; nucleotides outside the gene matches: 13. This CDR3 has 14 amino acids. The CDR3 loop is CATKPGTEWTEAFF. CDR3 nucleotide sequence: TGTGCCACGAAGCCCGGGACAGAGTGGACTGAAGCTTTCTTT.

The chain is built from TRBV5-6 and TRBJ1-5; D gene ambiguous. Germline V gene data show CDR1 as SGHDT and CDR2 as YYEEEE. V was clipped by 0 bases and J by 6 bases, with 4 bases between them. The CDR3 is 12 residues long. CDR3 region: CASSLGVQPQHF. CDR3 DNA: TGTGCCAGCAGCTTGGGCGTTCAGCCCCAGCATTTT.

This chain's CDR3 is CASIGPGEGEAFF. In DNA, the CDR3 is TGTGCCAGCATCGGACCCGGGGAGGGTGAAGCTTTCTTT. The rearrangement links TRBV28 to TRBJ1-1; D is ambiguous. Trimming removed 7 bases at V and 7 bases at J, with 16 bases between. The CDR3 sequence is 13 residues long. Germline V gene sequence: CDR1 MDHEN, CDR2 SYDVKM. Using reference TRBV28 and TRBJ1-1 for the parts outside the CDR3, the full variable domain is DVKVTQSSRYLVKRTGEKVFLECVQDMDHENMFWYRQDPGLGLRLIYFSYDVKMKEKGDIPEGYSVSREKKERFSLILESASTNQTSMYLCASIGPGEGEAFFGQGTRLTVV.

The chain employs TRBV5-1 and TRBJ2-3, with D possibly matching TRBD1 (6 bases). This CDR3 comprises 14 residues. Trimming left V 5 bases short and J 2 bases short, with 12 bases between. Germline CDR1 reads SGHRS; CDR2 reads YFSETQ. CDR3 DNA: TGCGCCAGCAGGTGGGACACATCCACAGATACGCAGTATTTT. The encoded protein is CASRWDTSTDTQYF.

The rearrangement uses TRBV18 and TRBJ2-1; D is perhaps TRBD1 (5 bases). This CDR3 contains 14 residues. Germline CDR1 is KGHSH and CDR2 is LQKENI. Trimming took off 2 bases at V and 10 bases at J, with 15 bases between the two ends. For the CDR3, the DNA is TGTGCCAGCTCACCAGATCAGGGAACGCACGAGCAGTTCTTC. Translating it yields CASSPDQGTHEQFF.

The chain carries TRBV7-8 and TRBJ1-2, with 7 bases matching TRBD1. Germline loops: CDR1 SGHVS, CDR2 FQNEAQ. Unmatched junction bases numbered 0, after V lost 3 bases and J lost 5 bases. The CDR3 covers 12 residues. CDR3 coding DNA: TGTGCCAGCAGCTTGACAGGGTATGGCTACACCTTC. It yields the protein CASSLTGYGYTF.

V gene TRBV19 combines with J gene TRBJ1-2; TRBD1 matches 7 bases. The CDR3 length is 13 residues. J lost 4 bases, V lost 7 bases, and 6 bases had no gene match. In germline, CDR1 is LNHDA, CDR2 SQIVND (reference sequence). This CDR3 reads CASTIRGFYGYTF. The CDR3 DNA sequence: TGTGCCAGTACCATCAGGGGGTTCTATGGCTACACCTTC.

This clone was observed at least ten times. In the same sample, other DNA sequences code for this CDR3. V usage is TRBV7-2 and J usage is TRBJ2-1, with 12 bases lining up with TRBD2. J lost 4 bases, V lost 6 bases, and 4 bases had no gene match. Germline V gives CDR1 SGHTA, CDR2 FQGNSA. The length of the CDR3 is 15 residues. CDR3 region: CASRLTSGSYNEQFF. CDR3 nucleotide sequence: TGTGCCAGCAGATTGACTAGCGGGAGTTACAATGAGCAGTTCTTC.

V gene TRBV5-6 combines with J gene TRBJ1-1; D may be TRBD1 (5 bases). This CDR3 region has 15 residues. Germline lookup yields CDR1 SGHDT and CDR2 YYEEEE. The germline V and J ends were trimmed by 1 base and 4 bases, with 14 bases remaining between them. CDR3 residues: CASSLLGQGGTEAFF. The DNA for the CDR3 is TGTGCCAGCAGCTTGTTGGGTCAGGGAGGCACTGAAGCTTTCTTT.

The V and J genes are TRBV5-6 and TRBJ1-6; 8 bases map to TRBD1. CDR1 is SGHDT, CDR2 YYEEEE, per germline. The junction had 13 bases not matched to a gene; V was cut back by 4 bases and J by 10 bases. This CDR3 has 16 residues. CDR3 region: CASSPGQGPSWSPLHF. The CDR3 region has the DNA TGTGCCAGCAGCCCCGGACAGGGCCCTTCGTGGTCACCCCTCCACTTT.

The rearrangement joins TRBV18 to TRBJ1-6; 7 nucleotides align to TRBD1. Germline V gene data show CDR1 as KGHSH and CDR2 as LQKENI. This CDR3 spans 14 amino acids. The V and J ends lost 7 bases and 3 bases, in that order; junction bases with no gene match: 3. The CDR3 reads CASWGDSYNSPLHF. The CDR3 DNA reads as TGTGCCAGCTGGGGGGACAGCTATAATTCACCCCTCCACTTT.

This clone has just one count. This same CDR3 is encoded by further DNA sequences in the sample. The rearrangement joins TRBV28 to TRBJ1-4; D is unresolved. Germline V gene data show CDR1 as MDHEN and CDR2 as SYDVKM. Between the trimmed V and J ends, which lost 5 bases and 3 bases, there was a span of 10 bases. CDR3 length: 14 amino acids. The CDR3 region is CASSPTGPNEKLFF. The CDR3 DNA follows: TGTGCCAGCAGTCCGACGGGTCCTAATGAAAAACTGTTTTTT.

In its sample, this clone was seen many times. The chain couples TRBV27 to TRBJ1-2; 12 bases fit TRBD1. Looked up from germline, CDR1 is MNHEY and CDR2 is SMNVEV (reference sequence). V gave up 2 bases and J gave up 6 bases; unmatched junction bases: 7. CDR3 length equals 16 residues. In nucleotides, the CDR3 is TGTGCCAGCAGTTTACACGGGGACAGGGGGCAGGATGGCTACACCTTC. It encodes CASSLHGDRGQDGYTF.

The chain recombines TRBV11-2 with TRBJ2-3, with 11 nucleotides matching TRBD1. Germline V CDR1 and CDR2: SGHAT, FQNNGV. Unmatched junction bases numbered 7, after V lost 5 bases and J lost 6 bases. The CDR3 sequence is 15 residues long. The CDR3 DNA is TGTGCCAGCAGCACCAGGACAGGGGGCCAGGATACGCAGTATTTT. Translating gives CASSTRTGGQDTQYF.

The chain couples TRBV28 to TRBJ2-7; TRBD2 matches at 7 bases. CDR1 MDHEN and CDR2 SYDVKM come from the germline V gene. With V trimmed by 1 base and J by 6 bases, 6 bases remained unmatched. The CDR3 consists of 14 residues. CDR3 protein: CASSLLGRAVEQYF. CDR3 sequence (DNA): TGTGCCAGCAGTTTATTAGGGAGGGCGGTCGAGCAGTACTTC.

The rearrangement links TRBV4-2 to TRBJ2-5, with TRBD2 matching 12 bases. The V segment lost 0 bases and the J segment 4 bases; nucleotides outside the gene matches: 6. Germline V gene lookup returns CDR1 LGHNA and CDR2 YNFKEQ. The CDR3 loop spans 17 amino acids. The CDR3 loop is CASSQEGGLAGRETQYF. The CDR3 region has the DNA TGTGCCAGCAGCCAAGAAGGCGGACTAGCGGGACGAGAGACCCAGTACTTC.

V usage is TRBV2 and J usage is TRBJ2-3; a weak D match, TRBD1 (6 bases). Germline CDR1 is SNHLY and CDR2 is FYNNEI. V dropped 7 bases and J dropped 0 bases, with 14 bases sitting between them. The CDR3 consists of 15 residues. CDR3 protein: CASTTRTASTDTQYF. CDR3 DNA sequence: TGTGCCAGCACCACCCGGACAGCTAGCACAGATACGCAGTATTTT.

This rearrangement joins TRBV7-2 to TRBJ2-6; D is ambiguous. Trimming pared 1 base from V and 7 bases from J, leaving 20 bases between. The CDR3 covers 18 residues. Looked up from germline, CDR1 is SGHTA and CDR2 is FQGNSA. The CDR3 is CASSLVGLVVTRANVLTF. The CDR3 nucleotides are TGTGCCAGCAGCTTAGTCGGCCTAGTGGTAACGCGCGCCAACGTCCTGACTTTC.

The chain combines TRBV14 with TRBJ2-3; TRBD2 matches at 10 bases. The germline gives CDR1 SGHDN, CDR2 FVKESK. The CDR3 is made up of 16 amino acids. J gave up 6 bases and V 3 bases, and 9 bases lay outside the gene matches. The CDR3 nucleotides read TGTGCCAGCAGCCATCGGCTAGCGGGAGATACGGATACGCAGTATTTT. Translation: CASSHRLAGDTDTQYF.

J is TRBJ2-7 and V is TRBV2, with a tentative D call TRBD1 (6 bases). Germline-derived CDR1 and CDR2 are SNHLY and FYNNEI. The CDR3 loop spans 11 amino acids. The germline V and J ends were trimmed by 10 bases and 7 bases, with 14 bases remaining between them. Here the CDR3 reads CATYRAEEQYF. The CDR3 DNA follows: TGTGCCACCTACAGGGCCGAGGAGCAGTACTTC.

The chain recombines TRBV12-5 with TRBJ1-4; 7 bases map to TRBD1. The CDR3 has 14 residues. J gave up 5 bases and V 3 bases, and 3 bases lay outside the gene matches. Germline-derived CDR1 and CDR2 are LGHNT and FRNRAP. This CDR3 reads CASGFGTENEKLFF. The CDR3 DNA reads as TGTGCTAGTGGTTTCGGGACAGAAAATGAAAAACTGTTTTTT. Supplemented by reference TRBV12-5 and TRBJ1-4, the full variable domain reads DARVTQTPRHKVTEMGQEVTMRCQPILGHNTVFWYRQTMMQGLELLAYFRNRAPLDDSGMPKDRFSAEMPDATLATLKIQPSEPRDSAVYFCASGFGTENEKLFFGSGTQLSVL.